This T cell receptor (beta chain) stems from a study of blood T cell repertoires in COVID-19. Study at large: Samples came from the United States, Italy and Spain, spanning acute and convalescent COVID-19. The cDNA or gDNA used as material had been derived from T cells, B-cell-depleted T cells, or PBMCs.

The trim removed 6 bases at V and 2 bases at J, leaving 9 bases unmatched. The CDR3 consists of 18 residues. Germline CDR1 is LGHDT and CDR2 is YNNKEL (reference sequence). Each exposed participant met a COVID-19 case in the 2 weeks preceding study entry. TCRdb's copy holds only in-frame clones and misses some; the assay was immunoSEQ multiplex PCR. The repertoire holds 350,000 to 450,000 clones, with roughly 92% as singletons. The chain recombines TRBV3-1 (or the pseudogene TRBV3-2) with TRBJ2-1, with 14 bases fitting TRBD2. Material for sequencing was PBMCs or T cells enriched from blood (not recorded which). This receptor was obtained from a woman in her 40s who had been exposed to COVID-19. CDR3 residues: CASRRGLAGVSTYNEQFF. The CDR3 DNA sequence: TGTGCCAGCAGACGGGGACTAGCGGGAGTTTCTACCTACAATGAGCAGTTCTTC.